Below are 3 T cell receptor beta chains sequenced from a single sample in a study of cytomegalovirus exposure and HLA in healthy donors (dated by TCRdb to 2015 to 2018). Library creation used the immunoSEQ multiplex PCR assay. For the multiplex PCR, a mixture combining 60 forward primers for TCR Vbeta segments and 13 reverse primers for TCR Jbeta segments was used. Entries here come from immuneACCESS through TCRdb and include only in-frame sequences with V and J called. Some clones fail to appear in such tables; in the studies checked, an unresolved V gene covers under half of the shortfall, and the cause of the remainder is unknown. For this sample there are about 100,000 clones; about 75% appear just once. The top ten constitute about 14% of the sample. Sequencing was done on a sample of PBMCs. These receptors were collected from a male donor in good health and CMV-seropositive.

J is TRBJ2-2 and V is TRBV5-6; D might be TRBD2 (5 bases). Trimming removed 4 bases at V and 6 bases at J, with 10 bases between. CDR3 length: 13 residues. The V gene's germline CDR1 is SGHDT and CDR2 YYEEEE. The CDR3: CASSPARAGELFF. DNA for the CDR3: TGTGCCAGCAGCCCGGCGCGGGCCGGGGAGCTGTTTTTT.

V and J are TRBV4-2 and TRBJ2-2; tentative D call: TRBD2 (5 bases). CDR1 LGHNA and CDR2 YNFKEQ come from the germline V gene. Trimming cost V 1 base and J 2 bases, with 14 bases left between them. The CDR3 runs 17 residues. The CDR3 DNA reads TGTGCCAGCAGCCAAGTCCCGGACTCCGAAAACACCGGGGAGCTGTTTTTT. It codes for CASSQVPDSENTGELFF.

The gene calls are TRBV6-5 and TRBJ2-7, with 7 bases identical to TRBD1. The CDR3 is 14 residues long. Trimming removed 4 bases from V and 0 bases from J; junction bases left unmatched: 3. Per germline, CDR1 MNHEY and CDR2 SVGAGI. CDR3 amino acids: CASSSDRYSYEQYF. The CDR3 DNA follows: TGTGCCAGCAGTTCGGACAGGTACTCCTACGAGCAGTACTTC.